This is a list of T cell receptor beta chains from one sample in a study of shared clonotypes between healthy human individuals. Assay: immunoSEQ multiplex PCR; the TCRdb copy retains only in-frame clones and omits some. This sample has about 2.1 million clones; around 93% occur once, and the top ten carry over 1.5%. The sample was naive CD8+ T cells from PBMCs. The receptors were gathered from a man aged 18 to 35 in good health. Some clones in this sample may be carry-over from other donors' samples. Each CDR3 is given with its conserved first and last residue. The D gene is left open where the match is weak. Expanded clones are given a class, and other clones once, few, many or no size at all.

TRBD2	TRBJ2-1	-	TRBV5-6	CASSLGAGAVSEQFF	TGTGCCAGCAGCTTGGGAGCGGGAGCGGTATCTGAGCAGTTCTTC
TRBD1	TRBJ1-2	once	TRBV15	CATSSSARDSYGYTF	TGTGCCACCAGCAGCAGTGCAAGGGACAGCTATGGCTACACCTTC
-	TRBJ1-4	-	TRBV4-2	CASSQLGRRATNEKLFF	TGTGCCAGCAGCCAACTTGGTCGGCGAGCAACTAATGAAAAACTGTTTTTT
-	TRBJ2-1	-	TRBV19	CASSITGSSYNEQFF	TGTGCCAGTAGTATTACGGGAAGCTCCTACAATGAGCAGTTCTTC
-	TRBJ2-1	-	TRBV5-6	CASSFQGSYNEQFF	TGTGCCAGCAGCTTCCAGGGATCCTACAATGAGCAGTTCTTC
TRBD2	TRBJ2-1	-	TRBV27	CATSERGVDEQFF	TGTGCCACCTCCGAGCGGGGGGTCGATGAGCAGTTCTTC
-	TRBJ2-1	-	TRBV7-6	CASSWGVSVNEQFF	TGTGCCAGCAGCTGGGGAGTGTCAGTGAATGAGCAGTTCTTC
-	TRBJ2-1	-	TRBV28	CASSFEGYNEQFF	TGTGCCAGCAGTTTCGAAGGATACAATGAGCAGTTCTTC
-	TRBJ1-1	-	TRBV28	CASSFGLSADAFF	TGTGCCAGCAGTTTTGGTCTAAGTGCTGACGCTTTCTTT
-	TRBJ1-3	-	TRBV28	CASTTVPKLSTGDTIYF	TGTGCCAGCACGACTGTCCCGAAACTCTCCACGGGGGACACCATATATTTT
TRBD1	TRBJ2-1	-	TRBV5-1	CASSLGQGANEQFF	TGCGCCAGCAGCTTGGGACAGGGGGCAAATGAGCAGTTCTTC
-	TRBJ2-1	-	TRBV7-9	CASSSPLGNEQFF	TGTGCCAGCAGCTCCCCTCTAGGCAATGAGCAGTTCTTC
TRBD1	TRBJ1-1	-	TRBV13	CASSPGQGNTEAFF	TGTGCCAGCAGCCCGGGACAGGGAAACACTGAAGCTTTCTTT
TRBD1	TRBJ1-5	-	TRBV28	CASTHRGSNQPQHF	TGTGCCAGCACCCACAGGGGTAGCAATCAGCCCCAGCATTTT
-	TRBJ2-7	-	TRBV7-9	CASSLAGDPYEQYF	TGTGCCAGCAGCTTAGCGGGGGACCCCTACGAGCAGTACTTC
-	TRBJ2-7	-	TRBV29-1	CSVLGGTERATEQYF	TGCAGCGTCCTCGGAGGGACAGAGAGGGCAACCGAGCAGTACTTC
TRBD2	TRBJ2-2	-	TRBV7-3	CASSSWTSANTGELFF	TGTGCCAGCAGCTCCTGGACTAGCGCGAACACCGGGGAGCTGTTTTTT
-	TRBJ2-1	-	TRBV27	CASGQTYNEQFF	TGTGCCAGTGGACAGACCTACAATGAGCAGTTCTTC
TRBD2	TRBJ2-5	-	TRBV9	CASSRGLAGGETQYF	TGTGCCAGCAGCCGAGGACTAGCGGGAGGAGAGACCCAGTACTTC
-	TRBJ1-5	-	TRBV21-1	CASTRPGPYSNQPQHF	TGTGCCAGCACCCGTCCGGGGCCCTATAGCAATCAGCCCCAGCATTTT
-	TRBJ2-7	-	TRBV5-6	CASSLGVTDEQYF	TGTGCCAGCAGCTTGGGGGTTACAGACGAGCAGTACTTC
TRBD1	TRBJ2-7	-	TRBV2	CASSEALQDRSYEQYF	TGTGCCAGCAGTGAAGCGCTTCAGGACAGGAGCTACGAGCAGTACTTC
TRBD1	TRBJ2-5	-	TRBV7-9	CASSKGGETQYF	TGTGCCTCTTCCAAAGGGGGCGAGACCCAGTACTTC
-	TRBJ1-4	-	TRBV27	CASSFSAGEALGKLFF	TGTGCCAGCAGTTTTTCGGCAGGGGAGGCTCTGGGAAAACTGTTTTTT
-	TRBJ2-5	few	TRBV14	CASSHRQETQYF	TGTGCCAGCAGCCATAGACAAGAGACCCAGTACTTC
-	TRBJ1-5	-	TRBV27	CASSLGQSYSNQPQHF	TGTGCCAGCAGTTTAGGGCAGAGTTATAGCAATCAGCCCCAGCATTTT
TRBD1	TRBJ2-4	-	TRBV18	CASSPPPGQVLSLRFMLAKNIQYF	TGTGCCAGCTCACCGCCTCCGGGACAGGTCTTGTCCTTACGATTTATGTTAGCCAAAAACATTCAGTACTTC
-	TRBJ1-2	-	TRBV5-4	CASSTVAGNGYTF	TGTGCCAGCAGCACCGTGGCGGGGAATGGCTACACCTTC
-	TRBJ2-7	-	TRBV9	CASSVEAGQRYEQYF	TGTGCCAGCAGCGTAGAGGCAGGACAACGCTACGAGCAGTACTTC
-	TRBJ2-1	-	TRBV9	CASSPSSRASYNEQFF	TGTGCCAGTAGCCCTTCGTCCCGTGCCTCCTACAATGAGCAGTTCTTC
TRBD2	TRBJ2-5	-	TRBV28	CASSLGGSGIGETQYF	TGTGCCAGCAGTTTAGGAGGTAGCGGGATAGGGGAGACCCAGTACTTC
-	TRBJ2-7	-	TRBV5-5	CASSFGAASYEQYF	TGTGCCAGCAGCTTTGGGGCAGCCTCCTACGAGCAGTACTTC
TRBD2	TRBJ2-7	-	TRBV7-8	CASSLGSGRYEQYF	TGTGCCAGCAGCTTAGGGAGCGGGAGGTACGAGCAGTACTTC
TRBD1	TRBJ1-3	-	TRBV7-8	CASSPRDRGYRSGNTIYF	TGTGCCAGCAGCCCCCGGGACAGGGGTTATCGTTCTGGAAACACCATATATTTT
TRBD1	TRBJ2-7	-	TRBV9	CASSETGTVQYF	TGTGCCAGCAGCGAAACCGGGACAGTGCAGTACTTC
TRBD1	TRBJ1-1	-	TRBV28	CASSLETGDLNTEAFF	TGTGCCAGCAGTTTAGAAACAGGGGATTTGAACACTGAAGCTTTCTTT
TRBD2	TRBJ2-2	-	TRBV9	CASSVDEGTSIDENTGELFF	TGTGCCAGCAGCGTAGATGAAGGGACTAGCATTGACGAGAACACCGGGGAGCTGTTTTTT
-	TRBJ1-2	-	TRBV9	CASRGTMGRPYGYTF	TGTGCCAGCCGAGGGACAATGGGGCGACCCTATGGCTACACCTTC
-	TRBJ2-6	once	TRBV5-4	CASSSVHFSGANVLTF	TGTGCCAGCAGCTCCGTGCACTTCTCTGGGGCCAACGTCCTGACTTTC
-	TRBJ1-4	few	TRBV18	CASSGERELFF	TGTGCCAGCTCCGGGGAGAGGGAACTGTTTTTT
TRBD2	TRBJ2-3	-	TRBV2	CASSGPGGTSGRLWGTDTQYF	TGTGCCAGCAGTGGACCTGGAGGGACTAGCGGGAGGCTTTGGGGAACAGATACGCAGTATTTT
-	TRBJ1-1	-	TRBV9	CASSASQSRVAEAFF	TGTGCCTCCTCTGCGTCCCAGTCCCGAGTGGCTGAAGCTTTCTTT
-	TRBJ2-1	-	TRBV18	CASSLDPGLLGNEQFF	TGTGCCAGCTCACTGGACCCGGGACTCCTAGGCAATGAGCAGTTCTTC